The present T cell receptor (beta chain) was sequenced within a study of blood T cells in healthy people across ages. The use of a sample-barcoded 5' primer and a J-beta primer mix characterized a second PCR of roughly 7 to 11 cycles. Via MiXCR, TCRdb re-called the 5' RACE reads, giving one row per CDR3 protein. The sample contains more than 750,000 distinct CDR3 sequences, approximately 32% of which appear only once. The CDR3 sequence is 17 residues long. CDR1 and CDR2 from the germline V gene are KGHSH and LQKENI. The trim removed 3 bases at V and 3 bases at J, leaving 9 bases unmatched. This sample also appeared in a second study, on T cells of mothers and their children. As that study records: In unrelated and related pairs, TCR recombination output is shaped in a similar way by thymic selection.

The sequence derives from a middle-aged woman in good health. The chain recombines TRBV18 with TRBJ1-5, with 9 bases lining up with TRBD1. Specimen: blood. Here the CDR3 reads CASSPTGQGSPNQPQHF. Here the CDR3 DNA reads TGTGCCAGCTCACCTACTGGACAGGGGAGCCCCAATCAGCCCCAGCATTTT.